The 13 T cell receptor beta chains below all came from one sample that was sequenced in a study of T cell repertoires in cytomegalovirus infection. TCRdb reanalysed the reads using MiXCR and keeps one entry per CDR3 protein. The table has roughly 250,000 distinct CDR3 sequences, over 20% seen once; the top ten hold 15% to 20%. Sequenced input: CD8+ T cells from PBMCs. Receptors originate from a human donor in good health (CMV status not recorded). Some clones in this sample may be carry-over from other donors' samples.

The CDR3 coding sequence is TGTGCCAGCATCCCGGGGGTAGCGGGGGGAATGGAGCAGTTCTTC. Translating it yields CASIPGVAGGMEQFF. This chain connects TRBV7-6 to TRBJ2-1; 10 positions agree with TRBD2. The germline V gene has CDR1 SGHVS and CDR2 FNYEAQ. The CDR3 totals 15 residues. Germline trimming cut 7 bases from V and 10 bases from J; bases unmatched to any gene: 13.

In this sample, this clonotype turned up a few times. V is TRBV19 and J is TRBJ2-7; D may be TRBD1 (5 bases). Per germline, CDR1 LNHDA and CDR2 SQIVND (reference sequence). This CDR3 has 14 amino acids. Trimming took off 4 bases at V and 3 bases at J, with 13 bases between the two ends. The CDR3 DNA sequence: TGTGCCAGTAGTACGAGGAGCAGGGTCTACGAGCAGTACTTC. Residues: CASSTRSRVYEQYF.

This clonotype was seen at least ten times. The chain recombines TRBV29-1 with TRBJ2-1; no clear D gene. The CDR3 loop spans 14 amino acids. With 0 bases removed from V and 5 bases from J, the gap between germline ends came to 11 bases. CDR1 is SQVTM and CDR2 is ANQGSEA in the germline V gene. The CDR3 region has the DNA TGCAGCGTTGAAGAAAACCTATGGAACAATGAGCAGTTCTTC. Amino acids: CSVEENLWNNEQFF.

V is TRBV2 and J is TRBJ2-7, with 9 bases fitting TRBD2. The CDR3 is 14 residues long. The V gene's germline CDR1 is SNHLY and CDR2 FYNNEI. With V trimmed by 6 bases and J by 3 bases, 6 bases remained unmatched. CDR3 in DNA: TGTGCCAGCAGAAGCGGGGGGTTTGACTACGAGCAGTACTTC. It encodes CASRSGGFDYEQYF.

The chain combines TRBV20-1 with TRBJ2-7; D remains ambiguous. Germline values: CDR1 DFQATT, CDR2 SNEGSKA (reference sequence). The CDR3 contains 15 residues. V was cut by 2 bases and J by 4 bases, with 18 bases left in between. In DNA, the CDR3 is TGCAGTGCTAGAATCGGCCGGGCGCGGCCGTACGAGCAGTACTTC. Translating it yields CSARIGRARPYEQYF.

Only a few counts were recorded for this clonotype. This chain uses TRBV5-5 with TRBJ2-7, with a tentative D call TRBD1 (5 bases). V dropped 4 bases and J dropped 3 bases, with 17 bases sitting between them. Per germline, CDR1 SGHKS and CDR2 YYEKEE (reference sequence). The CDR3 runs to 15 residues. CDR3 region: CASSVDTSLFYEQYF. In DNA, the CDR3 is TGTGCCAGCAGCGTGGACACGAGCCTTTTCTACGAGCAGTACTTC.

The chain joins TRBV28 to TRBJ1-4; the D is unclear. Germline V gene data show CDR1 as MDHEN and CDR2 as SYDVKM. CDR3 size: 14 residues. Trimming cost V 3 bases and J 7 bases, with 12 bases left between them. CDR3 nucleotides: TGTGCCAGCAGTTTCCGGGCCCGGGGTGAAAAACTGTTTTTT. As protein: CASSFRARGEKLFF.

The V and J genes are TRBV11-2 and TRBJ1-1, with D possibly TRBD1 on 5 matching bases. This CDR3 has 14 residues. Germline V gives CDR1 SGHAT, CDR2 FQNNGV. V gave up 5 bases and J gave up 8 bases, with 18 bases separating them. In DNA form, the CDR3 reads TGTGCCAGCAGCCCTACTCTGGGTTGGGGCGAAGCTTTCTTT. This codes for CASSPTLGWGEAFF.

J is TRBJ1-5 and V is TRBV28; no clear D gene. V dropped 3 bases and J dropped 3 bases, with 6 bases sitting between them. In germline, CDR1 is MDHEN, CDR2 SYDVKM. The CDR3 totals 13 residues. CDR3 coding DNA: TGTGCCAGCAGTTTCGATGACAATCAGCCCCAGCATTTT. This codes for CASSFDDNQPQHF.

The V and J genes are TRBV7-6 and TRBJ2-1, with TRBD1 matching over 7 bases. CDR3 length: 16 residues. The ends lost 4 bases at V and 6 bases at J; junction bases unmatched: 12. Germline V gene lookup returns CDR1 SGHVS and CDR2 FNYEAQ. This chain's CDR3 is CASSSDRMDSINEQFF. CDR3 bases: TGTGCCAGCAGCTCGGACAGGATGGACTCTATCAATGAGCAGTTCTTC.

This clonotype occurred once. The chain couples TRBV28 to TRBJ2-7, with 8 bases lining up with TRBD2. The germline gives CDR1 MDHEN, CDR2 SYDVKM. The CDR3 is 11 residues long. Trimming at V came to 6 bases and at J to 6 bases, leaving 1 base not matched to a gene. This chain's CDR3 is CASRTSGEQYF. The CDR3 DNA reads TGTGCCAGCAGAACTAGCGGCGAGCAGTACTTC.

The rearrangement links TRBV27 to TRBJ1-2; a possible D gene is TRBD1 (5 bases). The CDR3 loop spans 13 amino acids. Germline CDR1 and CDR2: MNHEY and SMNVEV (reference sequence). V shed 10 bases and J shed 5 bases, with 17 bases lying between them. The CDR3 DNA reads TGTGCCACCTCTCCGGGGGTCGGATATGGCTACACCTTC. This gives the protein CATSPGVGYGYTF.

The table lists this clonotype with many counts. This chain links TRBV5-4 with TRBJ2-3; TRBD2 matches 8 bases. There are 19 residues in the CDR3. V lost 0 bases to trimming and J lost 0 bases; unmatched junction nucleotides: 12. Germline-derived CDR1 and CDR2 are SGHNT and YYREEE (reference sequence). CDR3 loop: CASSLDSGGGTSSTDTQYF. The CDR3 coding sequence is TGTGCCAGCAGCTTGGATTCGGGGGGGGGGACCTCTAGCACAGATACGCAGTATTTT.